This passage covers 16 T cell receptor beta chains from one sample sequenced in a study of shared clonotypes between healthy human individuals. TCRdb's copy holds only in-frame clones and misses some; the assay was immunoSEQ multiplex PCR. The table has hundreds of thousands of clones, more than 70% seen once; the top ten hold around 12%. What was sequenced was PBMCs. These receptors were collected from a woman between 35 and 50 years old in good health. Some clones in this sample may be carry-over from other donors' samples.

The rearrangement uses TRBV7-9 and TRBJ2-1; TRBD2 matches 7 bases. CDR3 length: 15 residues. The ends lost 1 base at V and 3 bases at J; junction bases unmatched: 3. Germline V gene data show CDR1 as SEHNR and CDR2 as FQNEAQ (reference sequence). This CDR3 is CASSLGVAGYNEQFF. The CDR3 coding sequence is TGTGCCAGCAGCTTAGGGGTAGCGGGCTACAATGAGCAGTTCTTC.

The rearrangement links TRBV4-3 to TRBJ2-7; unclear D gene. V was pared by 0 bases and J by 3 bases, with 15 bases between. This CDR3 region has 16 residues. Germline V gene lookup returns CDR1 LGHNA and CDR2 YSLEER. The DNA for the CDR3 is TGCGCCAGCAGCCAAGAAGTAGGGCTCCGGAGCTACGAGCAGTACTTC. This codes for CASSQEVGLRSYEQYF.

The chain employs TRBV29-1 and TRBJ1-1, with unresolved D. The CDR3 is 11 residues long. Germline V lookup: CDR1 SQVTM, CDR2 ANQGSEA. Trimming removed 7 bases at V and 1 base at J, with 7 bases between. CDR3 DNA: TGCAGCGGTAGGCGGAACACTGAAGCTTTCTTT. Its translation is CSGRRNTEAFF.

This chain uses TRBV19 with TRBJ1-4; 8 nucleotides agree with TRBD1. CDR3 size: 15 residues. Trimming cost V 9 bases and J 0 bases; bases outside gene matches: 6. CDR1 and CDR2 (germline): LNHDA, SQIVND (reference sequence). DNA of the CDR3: TGTGCCAGCAGGGGGCCCGCAGCAACTAATGAAAAACTGTTTTTT. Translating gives CASRGPAATNEKLFF. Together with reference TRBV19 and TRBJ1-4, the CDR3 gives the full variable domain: DGGITQSPKYLFRKEGQNVTLSCEQNLNHDAMYWYRQDPGQGLRLIYYSQIVNDFQKGDIAEGYSVSREKKESFPLTVTSAQKNPTAFYLCASRGPAATNEKLFFGSGTQLSVL.

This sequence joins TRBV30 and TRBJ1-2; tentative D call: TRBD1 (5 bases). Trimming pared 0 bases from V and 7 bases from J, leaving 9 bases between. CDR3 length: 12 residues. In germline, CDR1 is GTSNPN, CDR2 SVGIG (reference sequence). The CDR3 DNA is TGTGCCTGGAGTGTTGGGGGGTGTGGCTACACCTTC. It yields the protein CAWSVGGCGYTF.

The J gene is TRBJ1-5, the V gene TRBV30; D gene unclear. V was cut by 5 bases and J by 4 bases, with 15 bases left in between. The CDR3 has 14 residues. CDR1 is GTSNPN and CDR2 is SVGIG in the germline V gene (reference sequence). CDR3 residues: CAWGEGPPNQPQHF. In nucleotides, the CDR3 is TGTGCCTGGGGGGAAGGGCCGCCTAATCAGCCCCAGCATTTT.

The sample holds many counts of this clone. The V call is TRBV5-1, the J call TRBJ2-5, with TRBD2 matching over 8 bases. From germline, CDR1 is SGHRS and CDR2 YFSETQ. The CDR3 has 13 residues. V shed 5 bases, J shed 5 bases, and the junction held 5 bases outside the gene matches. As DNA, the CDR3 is TGCGCCAGCAGAGCGGGAGAGGTGGAGACCCAGTACTTC. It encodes CASRAGEVETQYF.

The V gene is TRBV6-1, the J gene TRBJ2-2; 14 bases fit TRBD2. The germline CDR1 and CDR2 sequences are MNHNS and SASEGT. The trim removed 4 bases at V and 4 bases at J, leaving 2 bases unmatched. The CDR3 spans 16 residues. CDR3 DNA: TGTGCCAGCAGTGCGGGACTAGCGGGAGTCACCGGGGAGCTGTTTTTT. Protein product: CASSAGLAGVTGELFF.

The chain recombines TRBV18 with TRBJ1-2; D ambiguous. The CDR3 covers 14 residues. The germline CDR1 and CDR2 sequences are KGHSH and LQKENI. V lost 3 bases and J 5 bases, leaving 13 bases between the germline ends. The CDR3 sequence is CASSPDGSMYGYTF. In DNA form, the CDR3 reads TGTGCCAGCTCACCGGACGGGTCAATGTATGGCTACACCTTC.

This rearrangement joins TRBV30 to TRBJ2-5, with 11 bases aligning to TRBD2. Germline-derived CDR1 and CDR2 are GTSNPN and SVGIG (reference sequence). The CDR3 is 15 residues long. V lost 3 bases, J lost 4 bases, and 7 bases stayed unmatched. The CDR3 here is CAWSGTSGATETQYF. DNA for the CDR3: TGTGCCTGGAGCGGGACTAGCGGAGCGACAGAGACCCAGTACTTC.

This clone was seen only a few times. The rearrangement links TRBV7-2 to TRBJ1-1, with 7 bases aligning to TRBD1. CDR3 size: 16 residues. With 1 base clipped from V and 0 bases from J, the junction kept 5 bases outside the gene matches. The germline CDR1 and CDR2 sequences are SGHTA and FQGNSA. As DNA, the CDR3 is TGTGCCAGCAGCTTAGGCCGGACAGGCATGAACACTGAAGCTTTCTTT. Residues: CASSLGRTGMNTEAFF. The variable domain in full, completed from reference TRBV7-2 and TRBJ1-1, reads GAGVSQSPSNKVTEKGKDVELRCDPISGHTALYWYRQSLGQGLEFLIYFQGNSAPDKSGLPSDRFSAERTGGSVSTLTIQRTQQEDSAVYLCASSLGRTGMNTEAFFGQGTRLTVV.

The CDR3, as DNA: TGTGCCACCGCCGGGACTAGCGGACCTAAAAGCTCCTACAATGAGCAGTTCTTC. Translation: CATAGTSGPKSSYNEQFF. This chain uses TRBV10-3 with TRBJ2-1; 11 positions match TRBD2. Trimming cost V 10 bases and J 0 bases; bases outside gene matches: 14. Germline lookup yields CDR1 ENHRY and CDR2 SYGVKD. The CDR3 is 18 amino acids.

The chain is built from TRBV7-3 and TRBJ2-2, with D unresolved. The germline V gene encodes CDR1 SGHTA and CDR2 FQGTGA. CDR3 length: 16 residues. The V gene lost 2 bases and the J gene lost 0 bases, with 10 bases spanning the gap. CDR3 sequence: CASSLGDPANTGELFF. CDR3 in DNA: TGTGCCAGCAGCTTAGGAGACCCGGCGAACACCGGGGAGCTGTTTTTT.

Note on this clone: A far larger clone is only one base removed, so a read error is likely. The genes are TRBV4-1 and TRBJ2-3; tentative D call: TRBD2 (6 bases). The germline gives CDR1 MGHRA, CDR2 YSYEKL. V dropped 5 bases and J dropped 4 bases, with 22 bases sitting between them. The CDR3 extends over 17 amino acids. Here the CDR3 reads CASSDVGAITSSDTQYF. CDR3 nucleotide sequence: TGCGCCAGCAGCGACGTCGGGGCGATTACTAGCTCAGATACGCAGTATTTT.

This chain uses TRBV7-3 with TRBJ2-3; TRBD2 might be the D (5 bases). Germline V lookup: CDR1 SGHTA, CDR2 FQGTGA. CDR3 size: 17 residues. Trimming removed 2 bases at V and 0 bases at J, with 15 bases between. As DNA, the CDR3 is TGTGCCAGCAGCTTAGAACGGCTAGCTGTTAGCACAGATACGCAGTATTTT. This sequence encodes CASSLERLAVSTDTQYF.

In nucleotides, the CDR3 is TGCAGCGTTGACCCCCGGCAGGTCCTGAACACTGAAGCTTTCTTT. The encoded protein is CSVDPRQVLNTEAFF. The chain uses TRBV29-1 and TRBJ1-1, with D uncertain. The V gene's germline CDR1 is SQVTM and CDR2 ANQGSEA. Trimming stripped 3 bases from V and 0 bases from J, with 14 bases between. CDR3 length: 15 residues.